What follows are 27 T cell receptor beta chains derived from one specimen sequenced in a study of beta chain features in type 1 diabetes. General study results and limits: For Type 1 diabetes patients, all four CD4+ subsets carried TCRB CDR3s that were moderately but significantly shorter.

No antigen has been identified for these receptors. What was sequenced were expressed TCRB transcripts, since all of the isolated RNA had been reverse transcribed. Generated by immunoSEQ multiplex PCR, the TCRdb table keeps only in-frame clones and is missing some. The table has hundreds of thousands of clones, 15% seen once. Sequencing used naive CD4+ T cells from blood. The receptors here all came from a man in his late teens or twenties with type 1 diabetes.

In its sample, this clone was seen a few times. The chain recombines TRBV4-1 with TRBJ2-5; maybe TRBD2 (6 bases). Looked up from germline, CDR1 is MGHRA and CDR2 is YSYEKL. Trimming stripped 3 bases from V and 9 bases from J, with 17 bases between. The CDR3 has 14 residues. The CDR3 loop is CASSHRTGVEAQYF. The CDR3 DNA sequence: TGCGCCAGCAGCCACCGTACGGGGGTGGAGGCCCAGTACTTC.

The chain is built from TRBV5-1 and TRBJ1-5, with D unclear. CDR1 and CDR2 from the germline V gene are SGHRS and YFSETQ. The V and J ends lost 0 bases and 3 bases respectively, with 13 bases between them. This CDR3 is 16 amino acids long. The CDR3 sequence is CASSLGAGSNNQPQHF. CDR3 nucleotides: TGCGCCAGCAGCTTGGGGGCGGGGAGCAACAATCAGCCCCAGCATTTT.

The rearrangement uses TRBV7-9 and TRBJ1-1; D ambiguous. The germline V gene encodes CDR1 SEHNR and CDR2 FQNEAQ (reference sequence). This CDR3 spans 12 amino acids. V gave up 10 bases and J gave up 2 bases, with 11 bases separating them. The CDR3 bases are TGTGCCACCGCCCCAGGAAACACTGAAGCTTTCTTT. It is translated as CATAPGNTEAFF.

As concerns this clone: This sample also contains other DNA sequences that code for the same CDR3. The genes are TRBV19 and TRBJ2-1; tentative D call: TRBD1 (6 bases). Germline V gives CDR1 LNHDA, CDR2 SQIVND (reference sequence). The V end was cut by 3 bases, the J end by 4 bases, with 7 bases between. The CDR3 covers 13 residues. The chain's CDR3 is CASSIRGYNEQFF. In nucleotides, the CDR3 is TGTGCCAGTAGTATCAGGGGATACAATGAGCAGTTCTTC.

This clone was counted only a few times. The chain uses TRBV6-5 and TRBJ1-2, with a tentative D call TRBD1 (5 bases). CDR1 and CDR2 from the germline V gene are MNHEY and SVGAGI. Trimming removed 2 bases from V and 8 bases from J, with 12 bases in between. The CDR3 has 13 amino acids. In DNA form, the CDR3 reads TGTGCCAGCAGTTACCGAGACAGATCCGGCTACACCTTC. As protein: CASSYRDRSGYTF.

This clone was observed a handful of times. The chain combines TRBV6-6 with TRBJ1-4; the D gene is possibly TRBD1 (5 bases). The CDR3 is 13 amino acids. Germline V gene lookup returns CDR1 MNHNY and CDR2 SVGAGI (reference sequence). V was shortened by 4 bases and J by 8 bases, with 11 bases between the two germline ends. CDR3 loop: CASSLSGREKLFF. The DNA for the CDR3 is TGTGCCAGCAGTTTGTCAGGGAGGGAAAAACTGTTTTTT.

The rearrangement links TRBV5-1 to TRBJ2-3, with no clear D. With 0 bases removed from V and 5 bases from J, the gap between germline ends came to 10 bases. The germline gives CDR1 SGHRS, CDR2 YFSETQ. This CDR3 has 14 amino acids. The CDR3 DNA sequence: TGCGCCAGCAGCTTGGGACCCCCAGGAGATACGCAGTATTTT. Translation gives CASSLGPPGDTQYF.

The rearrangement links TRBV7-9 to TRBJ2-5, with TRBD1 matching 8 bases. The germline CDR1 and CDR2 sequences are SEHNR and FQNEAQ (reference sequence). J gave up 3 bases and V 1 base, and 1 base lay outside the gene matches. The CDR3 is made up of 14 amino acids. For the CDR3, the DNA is TGTGCCAGCAGCTTAGGGGGACAGGAAGAGACCCAGTACTTC. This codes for CASSLGGQEETQYF.

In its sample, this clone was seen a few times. As DNA, the CDR3 is TGTGCCAGCAGCTTGGCAACAGGGTTGGTAGATACGCAGTATTTT. Amino acids: CASSLATGLVDTQYF. This rearrangement joins TRBV11-2 to TRBJ2-3; TRBD1 might be the D (6 bases). The ends were cut back, 3 bases at V and 5 bases at J, with 15 bases in the middle. The CDR3 contains 15 residues. CDR1 SGHAT and CDR2 FQNNGV come from the germline V gene.

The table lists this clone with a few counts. The CDR3 DNA follows: TGTGCCAGCACCCGGGACAGGGGCTCTGGGGCCAACGTCCTGACTTTC. It encodes CASTRDRGSGANVLTF. The chain uses TRBV27 and TRBJ2-6, with 10 positions matching TRBD1. The CDR3 loop spans 16 amino acids. The junction had 3 bases not matched to a gene; V was cut back by 7 bases and J by 0 bases. Germline V gene sequence: CDR1 MNHEY, CDR2 SMNVEV (reference sequence).

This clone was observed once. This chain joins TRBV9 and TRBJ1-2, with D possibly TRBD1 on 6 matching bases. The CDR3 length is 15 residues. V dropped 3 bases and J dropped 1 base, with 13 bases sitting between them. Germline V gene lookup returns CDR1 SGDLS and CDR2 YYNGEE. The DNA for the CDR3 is TGTGCCAGCAGCGCGCCAGGGGCCCTTAACTATGGCTACACCTTC. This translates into CASSAPGALNYGYTF.

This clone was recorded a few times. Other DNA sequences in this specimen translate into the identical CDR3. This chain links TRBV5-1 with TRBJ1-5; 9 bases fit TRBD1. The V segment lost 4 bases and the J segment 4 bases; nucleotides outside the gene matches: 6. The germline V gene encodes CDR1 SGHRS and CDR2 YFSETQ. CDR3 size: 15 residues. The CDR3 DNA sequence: TGCGCCAGCAGCCTGGACGGACAGGGGAATCAGCCCCAGCATTTT. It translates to CASSLDGQGNQPQHF. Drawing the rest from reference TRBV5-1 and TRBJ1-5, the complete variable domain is KAGVTQTPRYLIKTRGQQVTLSCSPISGHRSVSWYQQTPGQGLQFLFEYFSETQRNKGNFPGRFSGRQFSNSRSEMNVSTLELGDSALYLCASSLDGQGNQPQHFGDGTRLSIL.

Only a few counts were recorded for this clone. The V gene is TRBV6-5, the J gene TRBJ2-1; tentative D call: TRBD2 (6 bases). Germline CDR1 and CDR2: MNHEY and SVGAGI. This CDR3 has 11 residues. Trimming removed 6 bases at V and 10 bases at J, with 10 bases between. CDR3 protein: CASSQGLEQFF. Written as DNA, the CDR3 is TGTGCCAGCAGCCAAGGACTAGAGCAGTTCTTC.

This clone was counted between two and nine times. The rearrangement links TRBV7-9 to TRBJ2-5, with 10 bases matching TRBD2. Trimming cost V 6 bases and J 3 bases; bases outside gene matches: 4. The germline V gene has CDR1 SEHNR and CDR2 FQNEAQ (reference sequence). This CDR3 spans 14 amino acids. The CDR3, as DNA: TGTGCCAGCAGACAACTAGCGGGGAAAGAGACCCAGTACTTC. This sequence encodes CASRQLAGKETQYF.

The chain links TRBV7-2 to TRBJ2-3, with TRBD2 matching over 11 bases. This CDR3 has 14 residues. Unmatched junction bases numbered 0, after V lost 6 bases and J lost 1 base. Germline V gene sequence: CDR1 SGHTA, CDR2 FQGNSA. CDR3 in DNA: TGTGCCAGCAGACTAGCGGGGGGCACAGATACGCAGTATTTT. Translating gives CASRLAGGTDTQYF.

The CDR3 loop is CATSRDIYRAGGSSYEQYF. CDR3 bases: TGTGCCACCAGCAGAGATATCTACCGTGCAGGGGGCAGCTCCTACGAGCAGTACTTC. V usage is TRBV15 and J usage is TRBJ2-7; 8 nucleotides agree with TRBD1. V shed 0 bases, J shed 0 bases, and the junction held 13 bases outside the gene matches. The V gene's germline CDR1 is LNHNV and CDR2 YYDKDF (reference sequence). The CDR3 contains 19 residues.

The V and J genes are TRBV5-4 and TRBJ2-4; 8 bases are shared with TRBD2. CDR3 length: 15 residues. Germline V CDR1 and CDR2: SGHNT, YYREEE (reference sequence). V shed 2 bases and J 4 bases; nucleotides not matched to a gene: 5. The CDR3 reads CASSLAGTSKNIQYF. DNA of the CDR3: TGTGCCAGCAGCTTAGCCGGGACTAGTAAAAACATTCAGTACTTC. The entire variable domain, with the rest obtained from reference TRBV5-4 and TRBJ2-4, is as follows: ETGVTQSPTHLIKTRGQQVTLRCSSQSGHNTVSWYQQALGQGPQFIFQYYREEENGRGNFPPRFSGLQFPNYSSELNVNALELDDSALYLCASSLAGTSKNIQYFGAGTRLSVL.

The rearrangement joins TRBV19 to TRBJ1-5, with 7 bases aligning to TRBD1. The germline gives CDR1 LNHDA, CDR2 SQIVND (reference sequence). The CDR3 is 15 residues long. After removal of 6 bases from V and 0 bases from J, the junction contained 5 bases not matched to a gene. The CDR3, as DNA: TGTGCCAGTAGGACAGGGACAATTAGCAATCAGCCCCAGCATTTT. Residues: CASRTGTISNQPQHF.

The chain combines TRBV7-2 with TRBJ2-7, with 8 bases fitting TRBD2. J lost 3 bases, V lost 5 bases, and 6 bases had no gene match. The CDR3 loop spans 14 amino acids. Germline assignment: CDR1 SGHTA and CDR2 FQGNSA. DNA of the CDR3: TGTGCCAGCAGCATGCACGGGACTAGCTACGAGCAGTACTTC. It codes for CASSMHGTSYEQYF.

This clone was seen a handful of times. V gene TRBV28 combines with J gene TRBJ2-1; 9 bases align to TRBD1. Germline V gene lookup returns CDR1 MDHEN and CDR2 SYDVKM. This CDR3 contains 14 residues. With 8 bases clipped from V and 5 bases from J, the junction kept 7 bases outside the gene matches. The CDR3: CASGTGTGNNEQFF. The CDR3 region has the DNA TGTGCCAGCGGTACCGGGACAGGGAACAATGAGCAGTTCTTC.

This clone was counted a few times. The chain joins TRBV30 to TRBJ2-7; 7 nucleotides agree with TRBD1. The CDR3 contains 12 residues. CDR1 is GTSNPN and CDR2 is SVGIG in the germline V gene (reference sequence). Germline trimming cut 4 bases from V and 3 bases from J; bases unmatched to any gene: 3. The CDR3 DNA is TGTGCCTGGAACCGGGACAGCTACGAGCAGTACTTC. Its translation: CAWNRDSYEQYF.

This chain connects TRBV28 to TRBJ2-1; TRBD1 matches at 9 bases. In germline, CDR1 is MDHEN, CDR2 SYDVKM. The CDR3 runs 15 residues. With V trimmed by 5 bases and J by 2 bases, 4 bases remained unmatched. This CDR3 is CASSDRDRAYNEQFF. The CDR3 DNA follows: TGTGCCAGCAGTGACCGGGACAGGGCCTACAATGAGCAGTTCTTC.

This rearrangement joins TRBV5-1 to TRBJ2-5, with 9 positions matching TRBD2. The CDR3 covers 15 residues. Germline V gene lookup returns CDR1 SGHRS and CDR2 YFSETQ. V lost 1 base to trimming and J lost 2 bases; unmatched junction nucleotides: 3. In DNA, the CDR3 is TGCGCCAGCAGCTTGAGCGGGGGGATTCAAGAGACCCAGTACTTC. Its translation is CASSLSGGIQETQYF.

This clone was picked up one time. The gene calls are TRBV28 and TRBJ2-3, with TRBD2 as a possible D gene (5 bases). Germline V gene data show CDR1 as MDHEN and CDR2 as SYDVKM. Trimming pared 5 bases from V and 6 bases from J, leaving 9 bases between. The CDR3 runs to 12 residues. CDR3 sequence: CASSQSGDTQYF. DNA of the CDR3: TGTGCCAGCAGTCAAAGCGGCGATACGCAGTATTTT.

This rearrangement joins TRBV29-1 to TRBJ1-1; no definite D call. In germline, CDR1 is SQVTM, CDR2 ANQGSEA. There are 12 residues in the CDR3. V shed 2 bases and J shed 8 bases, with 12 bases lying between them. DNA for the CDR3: TGCAGCGTTGAACGCTACAGTTCCGAAGCTTTCTTT. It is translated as CSVERYSSEAFF.

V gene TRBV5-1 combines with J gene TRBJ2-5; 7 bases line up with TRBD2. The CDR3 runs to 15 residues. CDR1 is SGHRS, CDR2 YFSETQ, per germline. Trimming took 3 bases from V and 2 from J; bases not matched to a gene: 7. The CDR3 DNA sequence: TGCGCCAGCAGCTATGGTACTAGCGAGCAAGAGACCCAGTACTTC. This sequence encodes CASSYGTSEQETQYF.

As DNA, the CDR3 is TGCAGTGCTAGGGGCCGGCAGCCCCAGCATTTT. As protein: CSARGRQPQHF. V and J are TRBV20-1 and TRBJ1-5, with no clear D. Per the germline V gene, CDR1 is DFQATT and CDR2 is SNEGSKA (reference sequence). Trimming removed 3 bases at V and 7 bases at J, with 7 bases between. This CDR3 comprises 11 residues.